The source of this T cell receptor (beta chain) is a study of regulatory T cells in long-lasting Graves disease. General observations from the study: Patients with persistent Graves' had lower TCR diversity than newly diagnosed patients.

The time point: newly diagnosed GD, antithyroid drugs for less than 3 months. Extracted PBMC RNA gave rise to the TCR library. American Thyroid Association guidelines defined Graves' disease diagnosis. According to the study, TCR beta libraries were built with iRepertoire HTBI primers and CDR3-region Arm-PCR. MiXCR was run by TCRdb on the multiplex PCR reads, yielding one entry per CDR3 protein. The sample includes 620,000 or so distinct CDR3 sequences, around 15% seen only once; the top ten take 15% to 20%. In its sample, this clonotype was seen many times. Its matching antigen is unknown. The same specimen was also included in a second study, on T cells in Graves' hyperthyroidism and ophthalmopathy.

The TCR comes from a woman under 40 with Graves disease. The source material was peripheral blood mononuclear cells (PBMCs), sampled at new diagnosis, from a patient treated with antithyroid drugs.

CDR3 loop: CASSLKPGQGVIEQFF. Written as DNA, the CDR3 is TGTGCCAGCAGCCTAAAGCCGGGACAGGGGGTTATTGAGCAGTTCTTC. The genes are TRBV7-8 and TRBJ2-1; 11 bases map to TRBD1. The CDR3 extends over 16 amino acids. CDR1 and CDR2 from the germline V gene are SGHVS and FQNEAQ. V lost 5 bases to trimming and J lost 9 bases; unmatched junction nucleotides: 12.